This record concerns one T cell receptor beta chain sequence. Its antigen is still unknown. The data derive from a study of spatial heterogeneity in lung cancer. General study results and limits: Blood carried ubiquitous expanded tumor TCRs more at resection than follow-up.

The CDR3 has 19 residues. CDR1 and CDR2 from the germline V gene are DFQATT and SNEGSKA (reference sequence). With V trimmed by 3 bases and J by 5 bases, 20 bases remained unmatched. Described time point: sample taken at primary tumor resection. The sequenced material consisted of unsorted whole RNA from tumor, nontumor lung or frozen PBMC. TCRdb re-analysed the 5' RACE reads in MiXCR, keeping a single row per CDR3 protein. This sample has approximately 2,500 distinct CDR3 sequences; roughly 29% occur once, and the top ten carry about 70%. The chain uses TRBV20-1 and TRBJ2-7; 12 nucleotides agree with TRBD2. This clonotype originated in a male donor with early-stage non-small cell lung cancer. This material consisted of PBMCs, taken at surgery. DNA of the CDR3: TGCAGTGCTAGTAGTTCAGAGCCCCGGACTAGCGGGGTCCACCACGAGCAGTACTTC. Protein: CSASSSEPRTSGVHHEQYF.